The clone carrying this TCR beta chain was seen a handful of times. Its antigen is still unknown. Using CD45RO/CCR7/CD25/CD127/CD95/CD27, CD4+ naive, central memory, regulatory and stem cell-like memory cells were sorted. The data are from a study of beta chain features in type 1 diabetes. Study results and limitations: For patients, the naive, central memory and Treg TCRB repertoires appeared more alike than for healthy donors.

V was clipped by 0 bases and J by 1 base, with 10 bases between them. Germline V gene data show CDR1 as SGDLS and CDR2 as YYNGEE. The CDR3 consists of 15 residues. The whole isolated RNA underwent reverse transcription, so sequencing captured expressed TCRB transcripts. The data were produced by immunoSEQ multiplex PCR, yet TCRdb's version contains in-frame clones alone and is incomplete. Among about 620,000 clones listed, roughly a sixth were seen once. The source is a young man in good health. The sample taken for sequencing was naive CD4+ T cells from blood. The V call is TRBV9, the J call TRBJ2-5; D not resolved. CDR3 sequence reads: CASSVEGRFQETQYF. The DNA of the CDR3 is TGTGCCAGCAGCGTAGAGGGCAGGTTCCAAGAGACCCAGTACTTC.